The rows below give T cell receptor beta chains drawn from one sample of a study of technical replicates of blood from a few donors. TCRdb keeps only in-frame clones here, not all; method: immunoSEQ multiplex PCR. The sample consists of around 86,000 clones, approximately 96% of them appearing once. Sequencing input: T cells isolated from PBMCs. These TCRs come from a human donor in good health. The CDR3 runs from the conserved cysteine through the conserved F or W. The order of the fields is clone size, CDR3 length, D gene, V gene, J gene, CDR3 DNA, CDR3 protein. The D gene is left open where the match is weak. Clone size, where shown, is once, few, many, or a class for clones that have expanded.

NA	13	NA	TRBV7-9	TRBJ2-1	TGTGCCAGCAGGGTCGGCTCCTACAATGAGCAGTTCTTC	CASRVGSYNEQFF
NA	12	TRBD1	TRBV15	TRBJ1-1	TGTGCCACCAGCAGGGCCGGGACAGGAGCTTTCTTT	CATSRAGTGAFF
NA	14	NA	TRBV2	TRBJ1-1	TGTGCCAGCGGGCACCCCAGGGGGAACACTGAAGCTTTCTTT	CASGHPRGNTEAFF
NA	16	TRBD1	TRBV2	TRBJ2-2	TGTGCCAGCAGTGAAGAGGGGACAGCGAACACCGGGGAGCTGTTTTTT	CASSEEGTANTGELFF
NA	12	NA	TRBV12-1	TRBJ2-1	TGTGCCAGCAGCTCCAGGGGCCGTGAGCAGTTCTTC	CASSSRGREQFF
NA	13	NA	TRBV5-1	TRBJ1-5	TGCGCCAGCAGTCCGGGGAACAATCAGTCCCAGCATTTT	CASSPGNNQSQHF
NA	16	NA	TRBV7-9	TRBJ2-7	TGTGCCAGCAGCTCCCCCGCCGGGTCCAGGGGATACGAGCAGTACTTC	CASSSPAGSRGYEQYF
NA	15	TRBD1	TRBV5-1	TRBJ1-2	TGCGCCAGCAGCCCAATCGGACAGGGCAACTATGGCTACACCTTC	CASSPIGQGNYGYTF
once	12	NA	TRBV30	TRBJ1-3	TGTGCCTGGAGTGTACAGGTCAGGACCATATATTTT	CAWSVQVRTIYF
NA	15	TRBD2	TRBV7-8	TRBJ2-1	TGTGCCAGCAGCTTACCTAGCGGAAGATACAATGAGCAGTTCTTC	CASSLPSGRYNEQFF
NA	17	TRBD2	TRBV29-1	TRBJ2-5	TGCAGCGTTGAAATTCGTAGGACTAGCGGGAAACAAGAGACCCAGTACTTC	CSVEIRRTSGKQETQYF
NA	16	TRBD2	TRBV25-1	TRBJ2-5	TGTGCCAGCAGCCAGGGCGCCGTGACGGGGGGAGAGCGCCAGTACTTC	CASSQGAVTGGERQYF
NA	14	TRBD1	TRBV30	TRBJ1-5	TGTGCCTGGAGTACGGACAGGGGGACTCAGCCCCAGCATTTT	CAWSTDRGTQPQHF
NA	11	NA	TRBV6-5	TRBJ2-1	TGTGCCAGCAGTCGAGGACTAGAGCAGTTCTTC	CASSRGLEQFF
NA	14	NA	TRBV6-1	TRBJ2-3	TGTGCCAGCAGGGACAAAAGGGGTACAGATACGCAGTATTTT	CASRDKRGTDTQYF
NA	18	TRBD2	TRBV5-1	TRBJ2-2	TGCGCCAGCAGCCAACAAGTAGGACTAGCGGAAAACACCGGGGAGCTGTTTTTT	CASSQQVGLAENTGELFF
NA	14	NA	TRBV7-6	TRBJ1-1	TGTGCCAGCAGCTTAGGGGTTACAGACACTGAAGCTTTCTTT	CASSLGVTDTEAFF
NA	12	NA	TRBV29-1	TRBJ2-7	TGCAGCGTTGCGGCCGGGAGCTACGAGCAGTACTTC	CSVAAGSYEQYF
once	15	NA	TRBV10-1	TRBJ1-2	TGCGCCAGCAGTGAGTTCGCGGGGAGGAACTATGGCTACACCTTC	CASSEFAGRNYGYTF
NA	15	TRBD1	TRBV19	TRBJ2-2	TGTGCCAGTAGTATTGGACAGGGGGACACCGGGGAGCTGTTTTTT	CASSIGQGDTGELFF
once	15	TRBD2	TRBV5-4	TRBJ2-7	TGTGCCAGCAGCCGCCTAGCGGGGGGCACCTACGAGCAGTACTTC	CASSRLAGGTYEQYF
NA	14	NA	TRBV5-1	TRBJ1-2	TGCGCCAGCAGCTCGCTGGGTCCGGGGTATGGCTACACCTTC	CASSSLGPGYGYTF
NA	13	NA	TRBV10-1	TRBJ2-2	TGCGCCAGCAGGTCCGGGGGCACCGGGGAGCTGTTTTTT	CASRSGGTGELFF
NA	13	TRBD1	TRBV29-1	TRBJ1-5	TGCAGCGTTGAGGGGCAGGGGGGCCAGCCCCAGCATTTT	CSVEGQGGQPQHF
NA	14	NA	TRBV18	TRBJ1-5	TGTGCCAGCTCACCACTCCCCCGCGGTCAGCCCCAGCATTTT	CASSPLPRGQPQHF
NA	15	NA	TRBV9	TRBJ2-3	TGTGCCAGCAGCGTAGTCGGGAGCGGCACAGATACGCAGTATTTT	CASSVVGSGTDTQYF
once	15	TRBD1	TRBV2	TRBJ2-1	TGTGCCAGCAGATCGACAGGGGCCTCCTACAATGAGCAGTTCTTC	CASRSTGASYNEQFF
NA	15	TRBD1	TRBV28	TRBJ2-3	TGTGCCAGCAGTTCCACAGGGGGCTCAACAGATACGCAGTATTTT	CASSSTGGSTDTQYF
NA	17	NA	TRBV2	TRBJ2-2	TGTGCCAGCACCCCTAGTGGCGTCAAAGCCAACACCGGGGAGCTGTTTTTT	CASTPSGVKANTGELFF
NA	15	NA	TRBV10-1	TRBJ2-1	TGCGCCAGCAGTGGGTATAGCGCGAGCGGCAATGAGCAGTTCTTC	CASSGYSASGNEQFF
NA	13	TRBD1	TRBV15	TRBJ2-7	TGTGCCACCAGCAGGGACAGGGGTCGGGAGCAGTACTTC	CATSRDRGREQYF
NA	12	NA	TRBV28	TRBJ2-7	TGTGCCACCCTCGGGGTCTCCTACGAGCAGTACTTC	CATLGVSYEQYF
NA	14	NA	TRBV7-9	TRBJ2-1	TGTGCCAGCAGCTCGAATCTGGGAGACAATGAGCAGTTCTTC	CASSSNLGDNEQFF
NA	16	TRBD2	TRBV4-2	TRBJ2-7	TGTGCCAGCAGCGATTGGACTAGCGGGGCGCTCTACGAGCAGTACTTC	CASSDWTSGALYEQYF
NA	16	TRBD1	TRBV30	TRBJ2-3	TGTGCCTGGAGTGCACCCCAGGGGGTAGGGACAGATACGCAGTATTTT	CAWSAPQGVGTDTQYF
NA	15	TRBD1	TRBV7-3	TRBJ2-3	TGTGCCAGCAGCTCACAGGGGTGGGACACAGATACGCAGTATTTT	CASSSQGWDTDTQYF
once	15	TRBD2	TRBV2	TRBJ2-3	TGTGCCAGCTCCCGGGACGGGGGGAGCACAGATACGCAGTATTTT	CASSRDGGSTDTQYF
NA	16	TRBD2	TRBV19	TRBJ2-2	TGTGCCAGTAGTTCCGGACTAGCGGCCAACACCGGGGAGCTGTTTTTT	CASSSGLAANTGELFF
once	12	NA	TRBV28	TRBJ2-7	TGTGCCAGCAGTGATACTCGCTACGAGCAGTACTTC	CASSDTRYEQYF
NA	16	NA	TRBV7-8	TRBJ2-1	TGTGCCAGCAGCTTAGGTGCGCGACAGCCCAACAATGAGCAGTTCTTC	CASSLGARQPNNEQFF
NA	13	TRBD1	TRBV25-1	TRBJ2-7	TGTGCCAGCAGGACAGGGGGAACCTACGAGCAGTACTTC	CASRTGGTYEQYF
NA	17	TRBD1	TRBV5-1	TRBJ1-2	TGCGCCAGCAGCCCAACGATTGAAACAGGGGGGAACTATGGCTACACCTTC	CASSPTIETGGNYGYTF
NA	15	TRBD2	TRBV7-8	TRBJ2-1	TGTGCCAGCAGCTTCAGCGGGAGGGGCTACAATGAGCAGTTCTTC	CASSFSGRGYNEQFF
NA	18	NA	TRBV14	TRBJ1-6	TGTGCCAGCAGCGAGAAGGGGTACTTTAACTCCTATAATTCACCCCTCCACTTT	CASSEKGYFNSYNSPLHF
NA	16	NA	TRBV5-4	TRBJ1-2	TGTGCCAGCAACCTCCTTGGGGTAGCGATTAACTATGGCTACACCTTC	CASNLLGVAINYGYTF
NA	14	TRBD1	TRBV9	TRBJ1-2	TGTGCCAGCAGCGTAGGGACAGGGATTGTTCGCTACACCTTC	CASSVGTGIVRYTF
NA	19	TRBD2	TRBV4-1	TRBJ2-7	TGCGCCAGCAGCACCGACCCTATGCGGGGGGTTTCTTACTCCTACGAGCAGTACTTC	CASSTDPMRGVSYSYEQYF
NA	15	NA	TRBV5-1	TRBJ2-7	TGCGCCAGCAGCATCCCCTTAGCGGATTTAGACGAGCAGTACTTC	CASSIPLADLDEQYF
NA	16	TRBD1	TRBV4-1	TRBJ1-2	TGCGCCAGCAGCCAAAAACCGGGACAGTTATTCTATGGCTACACCTTC	CASSQKPGQLFYGYTF
NA	17	TRBD1	TRBV6-1	TRBJ2-7	TGTGCCAGCAGTGAAGGACAGGGGGGCCCTTCCCTAGACGAGCAGTACTTC	CASSEGQGGPSLDEQYF
NA	15	NA	TRBV5-1	TRBJ1-1	TGCGCCAGCAGCTTGAATGGGGCCCCCAACACTGAAGCTTTCTTT	CASSLNGAPNTEAFF
NA	12	NA	TRBV27	TRBJ2-1	TGTGCCAGCAGACCAGGGGTCAATGAGCAGTTCTTC	CASRPGVNEQFF
NA	16	NA	TRBV25-1	TRBJ2-1	TGTGCCAGCAGTGAGGCAGGGCGACCTGACTACAATGAGCAGTTCTTC	CASSEAGRPDYNEQFF
NA	14	TRBD2	TRBV6-1	TRBJ2-1	TGTGCCAGCACAAAACTAGCGGGGGTCAATGAGCAGTTCTTC	CASTKLAGVNEQFF